This T cell receptor (beta chain) was captured by sequencing in a study of blood T cell repertoires in COVID-19. Overall study: Samples taken during acute and convalescent COVID-19 were collected in the United States, Italy and Spain. The cDNA or gDNA used as material had been derived from T cells, B-cell-depleted T cells, or PBMCs.

In the source study's methods: Reference gene primer amplification gave estimated nucleated cell counts. Assay used: immunoSEQ multiplex PCR; TCRdb lists only in-frame clones, some missing. D and trimming come from the DNA, and the V and J calls and clone size come from that table. The repertoire holds around 280,000 clones, with around 88% as singletons. Sequenced sample: peripheral blood. This clonotype was obtained from a woman aged 30 to 39 who had recovered from COVID-19.

The CDR3: CSVAFGSGGETQYF. Here the CDR3 DNA reads TGCAGCGTTGCTTTCGGGTCCGGAGGGGAGACCCAGTACTTC. This sequence joins TRBV29-1 and TRBJ2-5; weak D call: TRBD2 (6 bases). The V gene's germline CDR1 is SQVTM and CDR2 ANQGSEA. The ends were cut back, 4 bases at V and 5 bases at J, with 17 bases in the middle. There are 14 residues in the CDR3.